Each of the 24 T cell receptor beta chains below was sequenced from the same sample in a study of blood T cell repertoires in COVID-19. Assay used: immunoSEQ multiplex PCR; TCRdb lists only in-frame clones, some missing. The table has 200,000 or so clones, about 86% seen once. Sequencing used peripheral blood. All receptors come from a man aged 25 to 40 with active or convalescent COVID-19.

V is TRBV19 and J is TRBJ2-7; D is undetermined. The ends were cut back, 3 bases at V and 3 bases at J, with 12 bases in the middle. CDR3 length equals 14 residues. Germline V lookup: CDR1 LNHDA, CDR2 SQIVND (reference sequence). CDR3 in DNA: TGTGCCAGTAGTATCCTTGTGAACAGCTACGAGCAGTACTTC. It codes for CASSILVNSYEQYF.

This clone was found once. The V gene is TRBV29-1, the J gene TRBJ1-4; tentatively, D is TRBD1 (5 bases). Trimming removed 4 bases from V and 0 bases from J, with 18 bases in between. The CDR3 has 17 residues. The germline gives CDR1 SQVTM, CDR2 ANQGSEA. CDR3 sequence: CSVVVQDRVATNEKLFF. CDR3 DNA: TGCAGCGTTGTTGTACAGGATCGTGTCGCAACTAATGAAAAACTGTTTTTT.

The chain carries TRBV5-1 and TRBJ1-2; D is possibly TRBD1 (6 bases). The germline gives CDR1 SGHRS, CDR2 YFSETQ. With 0 bases removed from V and 2 bases from J, the gap between germline ends came to 11 bases. The CDR3 is 15 amino acids. CDR3 region: CASSLEAGDNYGYTF. DNA for the CDR3: TGCGCCAGCAGCTTGGAGGCAGGGGACAACTATGGCTACACCTTC.

This clone has only a few counts. This chain links TRBV2 with TRBJ1-4; D is uncertain. The CDR3 has 13 amino acids. Germline values: CDR1 SNHLY, CDR2 FYNNEI. Trimming took off 4 bases at V and 8 bases at J, with 11 bases between the two ends. The CDR3 here is CASSGGLGEKLFF. CDR3 sequence (DNA): TGTGCCAGCAGTGGCGGGCTTGGGGAAAAACTGTTTTTT.

V is TRBV5-4 and J is TRBJ1-4, with D possibly matching TRBD1 (6 bases). This CDR3 is 17 amino acids long. Deletions cut 1 base from V and 7 bases from J, with 20 bases between. The germline V gene encodes CDR1 SGHNT and CDR2 YYREEE (reference sequence). The CDR3 DNA follows: TGTGCCAGCAGCTTGTTCGCGTTCAGTGAAGGGGGTGAAAAACTGTTTTTT. Amino acids: CASSLFAFSEGGEKLFF.

In DNA, the CDR3 is TGTGCCAGCAGCCCCAGGCGGGGGGCGGGCTCCTACGAGCAGTACTTC. This translates into CASSPRRGAGSYEQYF. This sequence joins TRBV7-9 and TRBJ2-7; 8 bases are shared with TRBD2. The CDR3 runs to 16 residues. Germline V gives CDR1 SEHNR, CDR2 FQNEAQ (reference sequence). Trimming removed 5 bases from V and 0 bases from J; junction bases left unmatched: 9.

The CDR3 is CASSEYTGGLETQYF. The CDR3, as DNA: TGCGCCAGCAGTGAGTACACGGGGGGCCTGGAGACCCAGTACTTC. The chain employs TRBV10-1 and TRBJ2-5; D is possibly TRBD2 (7 bases). Trimming removed 1 base from V and 5 bases from J, with 14 bases in between. This CDR3 is built from 15 residues. Germline V gene sequence: CDR1 WNHNN, CDR2 SYGVQD (reference sequence).

V is TRBV29-1 and J is TRBJ1-2; 8 bases are a match to TRBD1. CDR3 length equals 12 residues. Germline V gene data show CDR1 as SQVTM and CDR2 as ANQGSEA. V gave up 6 bases and J gave up 4 bases; unmatched junction bases: 4. The CDR3: CSVRTGTYGYTF. For the CDR3, the DNA is TGCAGCGTGAGGACAGGGACCTATGGCTACACCTTC.

There are a few counts of this clone. The chain has TRBV6-5 and TRBJ1-2; D call uncertain. The CDR3 runs 14 residues. Germline lookup yields CDR1 MNHEY and CDR2 SVGAGI. V gave up 7 bases and J gave up 2 bases, with 14 bases separating them. CDR3 DNA sequence: TGTGCCAGCACCCGGCAGAACTACAACTATGGCTACACCTTC. This translates into CASTRQNYNYGYTF.

The chain links TRBV6-5 to TRBJ1-6; weak D call: TRBD1 (5 bases). Deletions cut 5 bases from V and 6 bases from J, with 11 bases between. Germline V gene sequence: CDR1 MNHEY, CDR2 SVGAGI. The CDR3 sequence is 14 residues long. The CDR3 bases are TGTGCCAGCAGTCGCAGGGACTCTAATTCACCCCTCCACTTT. Translating gives CASSRRDSNSPLHF.

The sample holds a few counts of this clone. The chain has TRBV6-5 and TRBJ1-5; D is possibly TRBD1 (6 bases). Trimming stripped 5 bases from V and 6 bases from J, with 14 bases between. Germline CDR1 is MNHEY and CDR2 is SVGAGI. The CDR3 is 14 amino acids. The CDR3 here is CASSRQASTQPQHF. CDR3 nucleotide sequence: TGTGCCAGCAGTCGACAGGCCTCTACTCAGCCCCAGCATTTT.

The rearrangement uses TRBV7-2 and TRBJ1-1; D is undetermined. The CDR3 spans 14 residues. The V end was cut by 4 bases, the J end by 4 bases, with 13 bases between. CDR1 is SGHTA and CDR2 is FQGNSA in the germline V gene. The CDR3 loop is CASSSLGVSTEAFF. The CDR3 region has the DNA TGTGCCAGCAGCTCCCTTGGAGTTAGCACTGAAGCTTTCTTT.

This rearrangement joins TRBV11-2 to TRBJ2-3; D is perhaps TRBD2 (5 bases). The germline V gene has CDR1 SGHAT and CDR2 FQNNGV. V lost 2 bases, J lost 0 bases, and 15 bases lay in between. The CDR3 consists of 17 residues. For the CDR3, the DNA is TGTGCCAGCAGCTTACCTTGGGAGCTGGGTAGCACAGATACGCAGTATTTT. Amino acid sequence: CASSLPWELGSTDTQYF.

This chain joins TRBV19 and TRBJ2-3; 8 bases align to TRBD2. J lost 2 bases, V lost 2 bases, and 9 bases had no gene match. The CDR3 totals 17 residues. In germline, CDR1 is LNHDA, CDR2 SQIVND (reference sequence). CDR3 bases: TGTGCCAGTAGTATAAGAGGTTTAGCGGGGAACACAGATACGCAGTATTTT. It is translated as CASSIRGLAGNTDTQYF.

This chain connects TRBV27 to TRBJ2-7, with TRBD1 as a possible D gene (6 bases). The CDR3 has 14 amino acids. CDR1 is MNHEY and CDR2 is SMNVEV in the germline V gene (reference sequence). Trimming removed 6 bases at V and 2 bases at J, with 14 bases between. The CDR3 DNA is TGTGCCAGCAGACGAAGACAGGAAACCTACGAGCAGTACTTC. Its translation is CASRRRQETYEQYF.

The V call is TRBV6-5, the J call TRBJ1-6; D remains unclear. V shed 7 bases and J shed 0 bases, with 4 bases lying between them. Per the germline V gene, CDR1 is MNHEY and CDR2 is SVGAGI. The CDR3 consists of 13 residues. CDR3 in DNA: TGTGCCAGCACGCGCTCCTATAATTCACCCCTCCACTTT. This sequence encodes CASTRSYNSPLHF.

The rearrangement uses TRBV7-8 and TRBJ1-3; D possibly corresponds to TRBD1 (6 bases). CDR1 and CDR2 from the germline V gene are SGHVS and FQNEAQ. The CDR3 extends over 15 amino acids. The ends were cut back, 5 bases at V and 0 bases at J, with 11 bases in the middle. DNA of the CDR3: TGTGCCAGCAGCACGGGACATGGCTCTGGAAACACCATATATTTT. The encoded protein is CASSTGHGSGNTIYF.

This clone appeared a few times. The chain combines TRBV4-3 with TRBJ1-3, with D tentatively TRBD1 (6 bases). The CDR3 extends over 18 amino acids. CDR1 is LGHNA and CDR2 is YSLEER in the germline V gene. Between the trimmed V and J ends, which lost 1 base and 0 bases, there was a span of 16 bases. Here the CDR3 reads CASSQGGFGQSSGNTIYF. The CDR3 bases are TGCGCCAGCAGCCAAGGGGGATTCGGACAGAGCTCTGGAAACACCATATATTTT.

The V call is TRBV5-1, the J call TRBJ1-2; D gene uncertain. Germline lookup yields CDR1 SGHRS and CDR2 YFSETQ. Trimming cost V 0 bases and J 4 bases, with 10 bases left between them. CDR3 length: 14 amino acids. The chain's CDR3 is CASSLGGESYGYTF. The DNA for the CDR3 is TGCGCCAGCAGCTTGGGCGGAGAGTCCTATGGCTACACCTTC.

The chain carries TRBV19 and TRBJ1-1; maybe TRBD1 (5 bases). V was shortened by 7 bases and J by 1 base, with 10 bases between the two germline ends. The germline CDR1 and CDR2 sequences are LNHDA and SQIVND (reference sequence). The CDR3 runs 13 residues. The CDR3 loop is CASTQGRNTEAFF. CDR3 coding DNA: TGTGCCAGTACGCAGGGTAGGAACACTGAAGCTTTCTTT.

CDR3 residues: CASRAGTGGYGYTF. The CDR3 DNA reads TGTGCCAGCAGAGCGGGGACAGGCGGTTATGGCTACACCTTC. The chain couples TRBV6-5 to TRBJ1-2; 8 positions match TRBD1. This CDR3 is 14 amino acids long. Per germline, CDR1 MNHEY and CDR2 SVGAGI. The ends lost 6 bases at V and 5 bases at J; junction bases unmatched: 8.

The V and J genes are TRBV7-9 and TRBJ2-1, with 7 bases fitting TRBD1. With V trimmed by 4 bases and J by 0 bases, 3 bases remained unmatched. Germline V gives CDR1 SEHNR, CDR2 FQNEAQ (reference sequence). The CDR3 is made up of 15 amino acids. CDR3 region: CASSSDRVSYNEQFF. The CDR3 nucleotides read TGTGCCAGCAGCTCCGACAGGGTCTCCTACAATGAGCAGTTCTTC.

The chain joins TRBV20-1 to TRBJ2-1, with D possibly being TRBD1 (5 bases). V shed 3 bases and J shed 8 bases, with 20 bases lying between them. CDR1 and CDR2 from the germline V gene are DFQATT and SNEGSKA (reference sequence). The CDR3 is made up of 15 amino acids. CDR3: CSASRGPEQTYEQFF. CDR3 bases: TGCAGTGCTAGTAGGGGTCCTGAGCAGACCTATGAGCAGTTCTTC.

The CDR3 bases are TGTGCCAGTAGCCCACACGGAGCTGATAACTATGGCTACACCTTC. This codes for CASSPHGADNYGYTF. The V and J genes are TRBV19 and TRBJ1-2; D unclear. The CDR3 extends over 15 amino acids. Trimming removed 6 bases at V and 1 base at J, with 15 bases between. Germline CDR1 reads LNHDA; CDR2 reads SQIVND (reference sequence).